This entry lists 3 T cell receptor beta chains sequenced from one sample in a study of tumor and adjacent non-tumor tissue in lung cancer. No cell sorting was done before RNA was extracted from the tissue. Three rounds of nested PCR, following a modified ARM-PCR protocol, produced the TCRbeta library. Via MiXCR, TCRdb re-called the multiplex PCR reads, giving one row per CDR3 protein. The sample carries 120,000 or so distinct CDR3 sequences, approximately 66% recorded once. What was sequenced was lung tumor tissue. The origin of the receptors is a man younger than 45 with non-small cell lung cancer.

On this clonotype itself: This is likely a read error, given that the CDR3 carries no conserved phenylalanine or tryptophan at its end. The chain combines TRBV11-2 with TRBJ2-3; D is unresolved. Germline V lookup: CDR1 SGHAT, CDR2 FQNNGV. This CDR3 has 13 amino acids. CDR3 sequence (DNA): TGTGCCAGCAGTCGGTCAGTGAGAGATATGCAGTATTAT. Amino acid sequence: CASSRSVRDMQYY.

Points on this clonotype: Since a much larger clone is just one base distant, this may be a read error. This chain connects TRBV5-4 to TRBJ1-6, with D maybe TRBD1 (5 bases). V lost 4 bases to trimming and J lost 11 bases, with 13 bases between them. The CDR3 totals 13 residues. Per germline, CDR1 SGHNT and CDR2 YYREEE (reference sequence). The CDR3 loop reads CASSRDGDAPLHF. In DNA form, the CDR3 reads TGTGCCAGCAGCAGGGACGGTGATGCACCCCTCCACTTT. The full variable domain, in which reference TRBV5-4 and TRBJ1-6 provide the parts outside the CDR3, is ETGVTQSPTHLIKTRGQQVTLRCSSQSGHNTVSWYQQALGQGPQFIFQYYREEENGRGNFPPRFSGLQFPNYSSELNVNALELDDSALYLCASSRDGDAPLHFGNGTRLTVT.

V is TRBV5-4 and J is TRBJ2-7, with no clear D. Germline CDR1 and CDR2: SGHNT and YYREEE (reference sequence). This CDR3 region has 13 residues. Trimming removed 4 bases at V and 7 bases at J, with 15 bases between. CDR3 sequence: CASSLQASREQYF. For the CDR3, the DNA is TGTGCCAGCAGCCTCCAGGCCTCGAGGGAGCAGTACTTC.